The present TCR beta chain was sequenced within a study of TIL therapy for anti-PD-1-resistant metastatic lung cancer. Points from the study as a whole: After infusion, TIL clonotypes partly replaced peripheral T cells and declined over months.

As to this clone: As yet, its antigen is unknown.

J was trimmed by 1 base and V by 10 bases; bases with no gene match: 3. CDR3 length: 12 amino acids. CDR1 and CDR2 (germline): MDHEN, SYDVKM. Stated time point: pre-treatment sample, taken before nivolumab and TIL therapy. This was the immunoSEQ v3 assay. Sequencing used immunoSEQ multiplex PCR; TCRdb keeps in-frame clones, though not all of them. Of about 45,000 clones in the sample, 70% to 85% are singletons; the top ten hold roughly 15%. The receptor comes from a man in his sixties or seventies with non-small cell lung cancer. J is TRBJ2-7 and V is TRBV28, with TRBD1 matching 8 bases. The sample here was blood, taken at baseline. Here the CDR3 DNA reads TGTGCCACCCAGGGGGCGTCCTACGAGCAGTACTTC. It is translated as CATQGASYEQYF.